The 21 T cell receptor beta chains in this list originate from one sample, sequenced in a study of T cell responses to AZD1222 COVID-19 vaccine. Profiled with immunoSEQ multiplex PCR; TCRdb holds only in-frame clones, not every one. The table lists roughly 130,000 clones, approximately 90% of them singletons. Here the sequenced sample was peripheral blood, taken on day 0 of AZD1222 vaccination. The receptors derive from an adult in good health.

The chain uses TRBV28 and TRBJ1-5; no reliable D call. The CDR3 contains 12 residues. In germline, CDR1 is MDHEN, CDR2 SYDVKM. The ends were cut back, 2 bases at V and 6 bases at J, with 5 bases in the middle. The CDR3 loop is CASSLEVQPQHF. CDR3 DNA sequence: TGTGCCAGCAGTTTAGAGGTTCAGCCCCAGCATTTT.

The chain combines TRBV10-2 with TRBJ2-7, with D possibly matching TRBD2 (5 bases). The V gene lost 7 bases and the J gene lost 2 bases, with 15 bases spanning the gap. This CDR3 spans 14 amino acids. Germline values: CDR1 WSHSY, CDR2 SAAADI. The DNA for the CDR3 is TGCGCCAGCAAGGTCTGGGAGACGCCCTACGAGCAGTACTTC. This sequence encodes CASKVWETPYEQYF.

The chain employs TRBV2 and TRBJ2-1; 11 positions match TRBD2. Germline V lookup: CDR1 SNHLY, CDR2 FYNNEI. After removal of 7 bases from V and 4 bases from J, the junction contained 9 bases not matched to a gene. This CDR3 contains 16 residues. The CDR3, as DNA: TGTGCCAGCAACTTGTCGGGGACTAGCGGATACAATGAGCAGTTCTTC. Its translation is CASNLSGTSGYNEQFF.

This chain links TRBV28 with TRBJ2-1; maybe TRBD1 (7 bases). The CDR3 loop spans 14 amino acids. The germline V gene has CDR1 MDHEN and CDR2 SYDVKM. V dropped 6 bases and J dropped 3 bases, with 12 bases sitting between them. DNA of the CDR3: TGTGCCAGCAGGGCAGGGGGGAACTACAATGAGCAGTTCTTC. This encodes CASRAGGNYNEQFF.

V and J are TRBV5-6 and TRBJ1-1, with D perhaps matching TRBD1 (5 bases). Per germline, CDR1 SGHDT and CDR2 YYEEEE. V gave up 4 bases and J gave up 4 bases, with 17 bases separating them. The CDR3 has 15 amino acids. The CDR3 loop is CASSLGRQGGTEAFF. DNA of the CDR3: TGTGCCAGCAGCCTCGGGAGGCAGGGTGGCACTGAAGCTTTCTTT.

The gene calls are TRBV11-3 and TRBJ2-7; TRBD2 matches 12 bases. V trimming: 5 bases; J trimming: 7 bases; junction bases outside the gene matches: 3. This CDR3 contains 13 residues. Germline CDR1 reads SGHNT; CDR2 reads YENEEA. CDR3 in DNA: TGTGCCAGCAGCGTAACTAGCGGGGGGGAGCAGTACTTC. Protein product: CASSVTSGGEQYF.

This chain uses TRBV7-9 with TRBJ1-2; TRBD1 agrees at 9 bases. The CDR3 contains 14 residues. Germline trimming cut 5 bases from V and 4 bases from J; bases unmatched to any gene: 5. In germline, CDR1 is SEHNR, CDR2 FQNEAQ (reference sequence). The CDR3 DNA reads TGTGCCAGCAGCCTCGGGACAGGGAGCTATGGCTACACCTTC. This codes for CASSLGTGSYGYTF.

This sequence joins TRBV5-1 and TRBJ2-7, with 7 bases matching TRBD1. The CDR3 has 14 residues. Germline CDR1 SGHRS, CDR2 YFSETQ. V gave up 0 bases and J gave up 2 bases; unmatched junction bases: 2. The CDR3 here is CASSLAGTAYEQYF. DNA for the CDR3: TGCGCCAGCAGCTTGGCCGGGACAGCCTACGAGCAGTACTTC.

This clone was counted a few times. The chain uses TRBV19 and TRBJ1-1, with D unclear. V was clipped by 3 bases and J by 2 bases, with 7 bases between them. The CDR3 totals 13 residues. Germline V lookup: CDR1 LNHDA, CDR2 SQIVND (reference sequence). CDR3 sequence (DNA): TGTGCCAGTAGTATTAACAGAAACACTGAAGCTTTCTTT. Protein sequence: CASSINRNTEAFF.

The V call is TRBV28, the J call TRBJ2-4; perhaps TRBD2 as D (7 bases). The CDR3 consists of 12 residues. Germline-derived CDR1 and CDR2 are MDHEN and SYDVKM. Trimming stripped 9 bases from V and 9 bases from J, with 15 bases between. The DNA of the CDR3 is TGTGCCAGTTGGGGGGGCGAGGGCATTCAGTACTTC. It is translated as CASWGGEGIQYF.

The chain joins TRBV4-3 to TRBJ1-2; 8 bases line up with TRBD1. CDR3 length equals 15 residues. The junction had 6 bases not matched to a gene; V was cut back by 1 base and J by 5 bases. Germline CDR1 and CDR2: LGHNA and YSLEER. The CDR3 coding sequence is TGCGCCAGCAGCCAAGCCCATCAGGGGGCGTATGGCTACACCTTC. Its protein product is CASSQAHQGAYGYTF.

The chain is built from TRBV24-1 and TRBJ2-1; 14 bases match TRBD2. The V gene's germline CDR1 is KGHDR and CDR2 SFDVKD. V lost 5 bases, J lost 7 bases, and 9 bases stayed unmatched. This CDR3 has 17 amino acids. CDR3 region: CATSGLPGTSGGNEQFF. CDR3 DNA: TGTGCCACCAGTGGCCTCCCCGGGACTAGCGGGGGTAATGAGCAGTTCTTC.

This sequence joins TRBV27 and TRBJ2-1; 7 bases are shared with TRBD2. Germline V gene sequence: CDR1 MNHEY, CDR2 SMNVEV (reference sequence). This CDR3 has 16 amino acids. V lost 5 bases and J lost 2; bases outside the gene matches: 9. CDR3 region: CASSGNRDYPYNEQFF. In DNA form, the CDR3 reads TGTGCCAGCAGTGGGAACCGGGACTACCCCTACAATGAGCAGTTCTTC.

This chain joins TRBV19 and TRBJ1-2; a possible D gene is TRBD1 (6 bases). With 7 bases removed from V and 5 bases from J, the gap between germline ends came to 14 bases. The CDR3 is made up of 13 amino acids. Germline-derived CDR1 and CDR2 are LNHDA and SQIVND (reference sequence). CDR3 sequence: CASTPTGEYGYTF. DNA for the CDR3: TGTGCCAGTACCCCGACAGGAGAATATGGCTACACCTTC.

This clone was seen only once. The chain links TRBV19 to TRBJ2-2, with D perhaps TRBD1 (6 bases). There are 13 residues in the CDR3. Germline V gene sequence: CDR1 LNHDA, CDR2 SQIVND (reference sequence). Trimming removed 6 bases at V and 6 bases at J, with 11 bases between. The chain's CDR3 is CASSSGAAGELFF. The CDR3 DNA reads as TGTGCCAGTAGCTCAGGGGCTGCCGGGGAGCTGTTTTTT.

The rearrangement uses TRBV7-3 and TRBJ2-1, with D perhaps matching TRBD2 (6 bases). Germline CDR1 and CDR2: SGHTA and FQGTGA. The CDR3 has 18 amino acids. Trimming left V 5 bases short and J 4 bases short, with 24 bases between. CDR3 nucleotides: TGTGCCAGCAGCCTCCACGGAGGTGCCGGAGGAGGGTACAATGAGCAGTTCTTC. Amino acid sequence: CASSLHGGAGGGYNEQFF.

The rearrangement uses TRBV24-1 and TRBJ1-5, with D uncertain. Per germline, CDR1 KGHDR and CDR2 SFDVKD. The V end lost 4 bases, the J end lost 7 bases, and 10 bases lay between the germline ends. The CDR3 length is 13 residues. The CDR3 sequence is CATSDHGRQPQHF. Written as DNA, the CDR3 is TGTGCCACCAGTGACCACGGTCGGCAGCCCCAGCATTTT.

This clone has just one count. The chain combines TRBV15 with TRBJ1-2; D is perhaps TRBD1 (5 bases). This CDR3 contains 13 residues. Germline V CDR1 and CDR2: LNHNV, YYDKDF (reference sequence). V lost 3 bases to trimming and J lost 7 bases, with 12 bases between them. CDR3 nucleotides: TGTGCCACCAGCAGCGGGACTTGGCGTGGCTACACCTTC. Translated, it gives CATSSGTWRGYTF.

The CDR3 here is CASSIEGARAGYTF. CDR3 nucleotide sequence: TGTGCCAGTAGTATCGAGGGGGCGCGGGCTGGCTACACCTTC. The V and J genes are TRBV19 and TRBJ1-2; 7 nucleotides agree with TRBD1. After removal of 3 bases from V and 7 bases from J, the junction contained 8 bases not matched to a gene. The germline gives CDR1 LNHDA, CDR2 SQIVND (reference sequence). The CDR3 has 14 amino acids.

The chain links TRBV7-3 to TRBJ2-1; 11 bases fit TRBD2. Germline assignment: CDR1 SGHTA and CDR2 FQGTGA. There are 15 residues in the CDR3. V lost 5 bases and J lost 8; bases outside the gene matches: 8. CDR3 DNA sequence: TGTGCCAGCAGCCCCCTAGCGGGAGGAGGCGATGAGCAGTTCTTC. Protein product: CASSPLAGGGDEQFF.

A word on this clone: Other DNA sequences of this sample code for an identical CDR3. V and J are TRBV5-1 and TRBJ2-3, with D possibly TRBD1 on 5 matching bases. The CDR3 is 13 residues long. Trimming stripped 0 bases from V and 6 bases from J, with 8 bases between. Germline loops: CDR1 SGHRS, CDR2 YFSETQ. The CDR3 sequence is CASSLGGSDTQYF. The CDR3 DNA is TGCGCCAGCAGCTTGGGGGGCTCGGATACGCAGTATTTT.